The clone carrying this T cell receptor (beta chain) was picked up many times. Its target is not known. The data are from a study of T cells in Graves' hyperthyroidism and ophthalmopathy. V shed 3 bases and J shed 2 bases, with 5 bases lying between them. The V gene's germline CDR1 is SEHNR and CDR2 FQNEAQ (reference sequence). This CDR3 contains 13 residues. Study-wide points: The model foresaw ophthalmopathy a median 6.5 months prior to onset. Blood held most thyroid clonotypes expanded above 0.001 frequency.

The investigators amplified TCR beta CDR3 regions from RNA transcripts. Carried out on the TCR CDR3, a first-round RT-PCR used the HTBI primer set. TCRdb fed the multiplex PCR reads into MiXCR, producing one record per CDR3 protein. Here the sample spans 650,000 to 700,000 distinct CDR3 sequences, roughly a sixth being singletons. The sequenced material came from blood. The source of this sequence is a man aged 50-60 years with Graves' hyperthyroidism. This chain links TRBV7-9 with TRBJ1-5, with unresolved D. The CDR3 here is CASSFAGNQPQHF. In nucleotides, the CDR3 is TGTGCCAGCAGCTTTGCAGGCAATCAGCCCCAGCATTTT.